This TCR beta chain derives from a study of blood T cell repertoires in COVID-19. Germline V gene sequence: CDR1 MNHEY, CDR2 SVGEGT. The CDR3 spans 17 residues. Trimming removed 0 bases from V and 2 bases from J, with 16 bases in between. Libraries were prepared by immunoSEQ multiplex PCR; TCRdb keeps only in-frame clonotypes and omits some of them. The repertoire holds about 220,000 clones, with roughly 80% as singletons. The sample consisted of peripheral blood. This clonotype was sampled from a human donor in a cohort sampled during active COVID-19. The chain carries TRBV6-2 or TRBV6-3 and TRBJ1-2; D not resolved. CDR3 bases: TGTGCCAGCAGTTACTCCGAAGAGGCCCCGCACAACTATGGCTACACCTTC. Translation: CASSYSEEAPHNYGYTF.